This TCR beta chain came from a study of T-cell reconstitution after alpha-beta-depleted transplantation in children. V lost 0 bases, J lost 0 bases, and 16 bases lay in between. CDR3 length equals 19 residues. The germline V gene has CDR1 SGHRS and CDR2 YFSETQ. Broader study findings: It was newly produced T cells that mostly accounted for T-cell counts and diversity one year after transplant.

The table lists this clonotype with a few counts. Its antigen is unknown. Unique molecular identifiers were used to barcode this TCRbeta library. TCRdb called the PCR reads again in MiXCR, with one record for every CDR3 protein. The table has fewer than 150,000 distinct CDR3 sequences, around a tenth seen once; the top ten hold approximately 25%. This receptor was obtained from a girl under two years old who had a stem cell transplant for combined immunodeficiency, so the T cells may come from the graft donor. The material sequenced was PBMCs, mostly from graft donor cells, taken 180 days after TCRalphabeta/CD19-depleted stem cell transplant. V gene TRBV5-1 combines with J gene TRBJ2-6; TRBD1 might be the D (5 bases). The DNA for the CDR3 is TGCGCCAGCAGCTTGGATCTCAGGGTGGTTGCCTCTGGGGCCAACGTCCTGACTTTC. Protein sequence: CASSLDLRVVASGANVLTF.